The T cell receptor beta chain under discussion was sequenced for a study of T cells after yellow fever vaccination (dated by TCRdb to between 2018 and 2020). Context from the whole study: Libraries from fractions with low cell numbers were prepared with the SMART-Seq v4 Ultra Low Input RNA kit. To follow T-cell clones before and after both primary and booster YFV17D yellow fever vaccination, bulk TCR alpha and beta repertoires underwent longitudinal sequencing. Blood samples were taken at several timepoints before and after primary and secondary immunization, and bulk PBMC replicates and cell subsets were isolated. Two healthy male donors, one aged 18 to 30 and one aged 30 to 40 years, made up the cohort.

This specimen's treatment or condition label, per the study, means: live attenuated yellow fever vaccine strain. PBMCs were isolated from peripheral blood using a standard Ficoll-Paque protocol. CD4 and CD8 T-cell fractions were isolated with Dynabeads CD4 and CD8 positive selection kits. TriZol was used to extract RNA from bulk PBMCs, CD4 and CD8 fractions, and dextramer-positive and dextramer-negative fractions. For CDR1 and CDR2, the germline V gene (reference sequence) lists LNHDA and SQIVND. V gives up 8 bases and J gives up 1 base, and the segment between their germline ends measures 9 bases. Spanning cysteine to phenylalanine, the CDR3 consists of 13 amino acids. Of all the DNA, just the CDR3 is kept, 39 bases in frame from base 1. Notes on this clonotype: Its antigen is not yet known. No much larger clone is present one base from it, and per-base qualities are unavailable.

The paper's findings and limits, for the study overall: A small fraction of clonotypes appeared in both the CD4 and CD8 compartments, likely as a result of convergent recombination. After the booster, most of the clones that had expanded following primary vaccination were detected again (around 97% of CD4 and around 90% of CD8), which suggests that memory was broadly maintained. Compared with the primary T-cell response, the secondary T-cell response was faster but weaker, reaching its peak on day 5 rather than on day 15. Computational filtering was required because FACS-sorted repertoires could contain abundant contaminating clonotypes from the bulk population. Only two donors were included in the study, so the extent to which the findings can be generalized is limited.

Sequencing was performed on an Illumina NovaSeq 6000. TCR cDNA was synthesized by 5'RACE template switching, through which a universal primer site and unique molecular identifiers were introduced. Priming for cDNA synthesis came from both the TCR alpha and TCR beta constant segments. Library amplification involved two PCR steps, and the second step added sample barcodes and sequencing adapters. Sequencing of libraries was performed on Illumina HiSeq 2500 (2x100 bp) or NovaSeq (2x150 bp). Per the source publication's procedure: Demultiplexing of reads and collapsing into UMI consensus sequences were performed with MIGEC, and V(D)J alignment was carried out with MiXCR. Clonotypes responding to the vaccine were identified with edgeR on replicate PBMC samples, with the criteria of FDR below 0.01 and a log2 fold change above 5 up to day 15. Each bulk clonotype was labeled CD4 or CD8 based on which sequenced repertoire, CD4 or CD8, contained the clonotype at higher abundance. TCRdb reprocessing: public reads trimmed at Q25 with fastp, clones called with MiXCR, in-frame beta chains kept. Rows matching on CDR3 protein sequence are summarized as one entry with the most common DNA and genes. None of the V and J calls come from the authors' own analysis; TCRdb made them. Present in this sample are 280,000 or so distinct CDR3 sequences, about 10% of which were seen just once. The ten largest clones take up around 3.3% of the sample.

The chain links TRBV19 with TRBJ2-1, with the D segment identity uncertain. This TCR was sampled from a man between 18 and 29 years old who received the YFV17D yellow fever vaccine. The specimen was CD4+ T cells sorted from PBMCs, collected 5 days after the yellow fever booster vaccination. In nucleotide form, the sequence is TGTGCCAGTTGTCTATGGTCCTACAATGAGCAGTTCTTC. Its coded protein is CASCLWSYNEQFF.